This TCR beta chain was found in a study of T cells in tuberculosis (dated by TCRdb to the late 2010s). Concerning the study at large: The study combined CD1B tetramers and high-throughput TCR immunosequencing to characterize T cells specific for the mycobacterial lipid antigen glucose monomycolate (GMM). With 10 to 11 people per group, a South African clinical cohort compared IGRA-negative adolescents, IGRA-positive adolescents with latent tuberculosis, and adults with active tuberculosis. On the study overall, not on this receptor specifically: An accuracy of roughly 84% (AUROC around 0.87) was reached by a classifier using the diverse GMM-specific repertoire, compared with approximately 70% accuracy when GEM motif frequencies were used. Compared with IGRA-negative controls, TCR-alpha repertoires from active tuberculosis had smaller mean NN-distances to GMM-specific TCRs, which suggests clonal expansion of these TCRs. Clinical samples were selected based on the availability of cryopreserved specimens, with adults included as active tuberculosis cases and adolescents included as controls. Shorter CDR3-alpha lengths in active tuberculosis patients partly drove the smaller NN-distances, and the TCR-beta difference was not statistically significant.

TCR libraries were generated with the immunoSEQ multiplex PCR assay, using TCR-beta and/or TCR-alpha/delta assays for each sample. Amplified TCR libraries were sequenced on the Illumina high-throughput platform. As for the authors' bioinformatics: Clustering and dimensionality reduction were performed using pairwise TCRdist distances among GMM-specific receptors from ex vivo sorted or in vitro expanded T cells. Each clinical repertoire was scored by mean NN-distance, the average TCRdist to the nearest 10% of tetramer-positive reference sequences. GEM TCR motif frequency was calculated as the fraction of unique TCRs that matched known GEM sequences in V/J usage and CDR3 length. Active tuberculosis was classified by linear discriminant analysis with leave-one-out cross-validation, implemented in scikit-learn. The clones in this table, taken by TCRdb from immuneACCESS, are in-frame only. Not every clone is retained; where verified, under half of the shortfall comes from an unresolved V gene, and the cause of the rest is unknown. Clone size and the V and J calls come from that table; the DNA yielded D and trimming. The sample data list approximately 30,000 clones, and approximately 90% of these were observed just once. The ten largest clones take up about 2.2% of the sample.

The sample holds one count of this clone. The clone's antigen remains unknown. No quality values exist for individual bases; no much larger clone is one base distant. Spanning cysteine to phenylalanine, the CDR3 consists of 14 amino acids. CDR3 DNA only is kept here, 42 bases in frame from base 1. At the junction V is shortened by 7 bases and J by 2 bases, with 15 bases in between. CDR1 and CDR2, looked up from the germline V gene, are SGHVS and FQNEAQ. At study entry, a tuberculin skin test and the QuantiFERON-TB GOLD In-Tube IGRA were used to screen adolescents for latent tuberculosis infection. Immunosequencing was performed on unsorted cryopreserved PBMC, with 110,000 or so T cells per clinical donor covered on average. Eleven high schools in the Worcester region of the Western Cape, South Africa, served as enrollment sites for adolescents aged 12 to 18 years. Some 10 adolescents infected with M. tuberculosis and about ten uninfected adolescents were chosen and matched for age and sex. PBMC from adolescents were isolated by density centrifugation from freshly drawn heparinized blood and were then cryopreserved.

The specimen was PBMCs. Recombination linked TRBV7-8 to TRBJ2-7; possibly the D gene is TRBD2, per 5 matching bases. The receptor was derived from a donor between 10 and 29 years old with latent tuberculosis or without tuberculosis infection. The CDR3 corresponds to CASTPRLRAYEQYF. The base sequence is TGTGCCAGCACCCCGCGCCTGCGGGCCTACGAGCAGTACTTC.